This TCR beta chain was recorded in a study of T cells in localized non-small cell lung cancer. Comments on this clone: An end of the junction differs from the germline gene, which may be a read error.

This CDR3 is 11 amino acids long. Looked up from germline, CDR1 is GTSNPN and CDR2 is SVGIG (reference sequence). Assay: immunoSEQ multiplex PCR; the TCRdb copy retains only in-frame clones and omits some. The table shows some 1,500 clones, with just over 35% occurring only once. The origin of this receptor is a female donor of 60 years or more with stage II squamous cell lung carcinoma. V is TRBV30 and J is TRBJ1-3; D remains ambiguous. Material: normal lung tissue next to the tumor, obtained before any cancer treatment. The CDR3: CAWISGNIIYF. In DNA, the CDR3 is TGTGCCTGGATATCCGGAAACATCATATATTTT. Using reference TRBV30 and TRBJ1-3 for the parts outside the CDR3, the full variable domain is SQTIHQWPATLVQPVGSPLSLECTVEGTSNPNLYWYRQAAGRGLQLLFYSVGIGQISSEVPQNLSASRPQDRQFILSSKKLLLSDSGFYLCAWISGNIIYFGEGSWLTVV.